The clone carrying this TCR beta chain appeared many times. The antigen remains unidentified. This sample was included in a study of T cells in Graves' hyperthyroidism and ophthalmopathy. Study-level findings and limits: Progression to ophthalmopathy was predicted a median of 6.5 months early.

Using RNA transcripts as the source, TCR beta CDR3 regions were amplified. TCR CDR3 regions were first amplified by RT-PCR with HTBI primers. TCRdb fed the multiplex PCR reads into MiXCR, producing one record per CDR3 protein. This sample has about 570,000 distinct CDR3 sequences, with under 60% found just once. J lost 5 bases, V lost 11 bases, and 11 bases had no gene match. Germline-derived CDR1 and CDR2 are ENHRY and SYGVKD. The CDR3 is made up of 14 amino acids. Material for sequencing was peripheral blood or thyroid tissue (not recorded which). V is TRBV10-3 and J is TRBJ2-7; 11 bases agree with TRBD2. This clonotype was obtained from an adult woman with Graves' disease, either hyperthyroidism or ophthalmopathy (not recorded which). The CDR3 is CASQLAGGTNEQYF. In nucleotides, the CDR3 is TGTGCCTCCCAGCTAGCGGGAGGAACGAACGAGCAGTACTTC.